This T cell receptor (beta chain) is drawn from a study of ipilimumab plus nivolumab after autologous stem cell transplantation. Only in-frame clones appear in the TCRdb table, and some are missing; sequencing was by immunoSEQ multiplex PCR. The table lists just over 40,000 clones, approximately 92% of them singletons. The receptor was isolated from a male donor with multiple myeloma. Sequenced material: PBMCs, taken in a trial of ipilimumab plus nivolumab as post-transplant consolidation.

The CDR3 here is CASSIPRTGTPLHF. DNA for the CDR3: TGCGCCAGCAGCATTCCCCGGACAGGTACACCCCTCCACTTT. The chain combines TRBV5-1 with TRBJ1-6, with 7 nucleotides matching TRBD1. CDR3 length equals 14 residues. Germline-derived CDR1 and CDR2 are SGHRS and YFSETQ. The V segment lost 4 bases and the J segment 11 bases; nucleotides outside the gene matches: 9.